This T cell receptor beta chain appears in the sequencing data of a study of Ad26.COV2.S vaccination and SARS-CoV-2 variants. Study-level background: Dosing was one shot or two shots 56 days apart. Overall study results and limits: Non-spike TCR breadth showed similarity between vaccine and placebo recipients. After vaccination, reports described spike-specific CD8+ and CD4+ T cell responses as showing substantial breadth.

TCRdb keeps only in-frame clones here, not all; method: immunoSEQ multiplex PCR. Of some 290,000 clones in the sample, 85% to 90% were seen once. Unmatched junction bases numbered 5, after V lost 1 base and J lost 0 bases. Germline V gives CDR1 LGHNA, CDR2 YSLEER. The CDR3 contains 17 residues. As concerns this clone: The antigen is not known.

Indicated treatment: around 19 received Ad26.COV2.S at low or high dose, single or two shots; roughly five received placebo; per-sample allocation not given. Samples came from day 63 after the first vaccine or placebo injection. The sample came from a Boston adult aged 18-55 years. The TCR was taken from a person between 18 and 60 years old who received the Ad26.COV2.S COVID-19 vaccine or a placebo. This sequence joins TRBV4-3 and TRBJ2-2; 7 bases match TRBD1. The specimen was peripheral blood, collected in a trial of Ad26.COV2.S vaccine versus placebo. The CDR3 sequence is CASSQAPQGANTGELFF. CDR3 nucleotide sequence: TGCGCCAGCAGCCAAGCCCCTCAGGGGGCGAACACCGGGGAGCTGTTTTTT.